Given below is one T cell receptor beta chain in context. Its antigen is as yet unknown. V was trimmed by 3 bases and J by 2 bases, leaving 11 bases between them. Germline assignment: CDR1 WNHNN and CDR2 SYGVQD (reference sequence). This CDR3 spans 14 amino acids. The data belong to a study of STAT5B mutations in CD4+ large granular lymphocyte leukemia. Study context: Among healthy controls, a particular HLA allele went with more CDR3 'QG' motifs.

The assay was run at survey level. Clones were sequenced by immunoSEQ multiplex PCR, and TCRdb holds only the in-frame ones, with some missing. The table lists about 30,000 clones, 65% to 80% of them singletons. Study outcomes and limitations: Top patient clones used TRBV06 genes more often: 8/27 versus 2/35 in controls. Main leukemic clonotypes were patient-specific, but under 30% appeared at low frequency elsewhere.

Sequencing was carried out using CD4+ T cells from blood buffy coats. This clonotype was obtained from a human donor in good health. The rearrangement uses TRBV10-1 and TRBJ2-7; no definite D call. As DNA, the CDR3 is TGCGCCAGCAGTGATTCGACCCTAACCTACGAGCAGTACTTC. This sequence encodes CASSDSTLTYEQYF.